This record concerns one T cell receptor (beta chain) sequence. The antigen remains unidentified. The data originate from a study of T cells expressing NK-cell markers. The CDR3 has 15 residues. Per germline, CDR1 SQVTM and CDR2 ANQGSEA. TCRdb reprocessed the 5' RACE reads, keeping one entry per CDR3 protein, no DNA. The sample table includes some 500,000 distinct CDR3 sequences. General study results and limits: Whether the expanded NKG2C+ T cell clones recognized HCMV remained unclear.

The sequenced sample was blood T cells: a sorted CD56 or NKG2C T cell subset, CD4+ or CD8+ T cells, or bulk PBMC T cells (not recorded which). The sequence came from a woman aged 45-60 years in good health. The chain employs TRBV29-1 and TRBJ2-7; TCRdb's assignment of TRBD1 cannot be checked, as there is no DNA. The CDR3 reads CSVEGAGGNRYEQYF.